This T cell receptor (beta chain) is from a study of OX40 agonist ivuxolimab in advanced cancers. Turning to the study itself: Patients were dosed with the agonistic anti-OX40 (CD134) antibody ivuxolimab.

TCRdb's copy holds only in-frame clones and misses some; the assay was immunoSEQ multiplex PCR. The repertoire has more than 60,000 clones, approximately 78% of them found once; the top ten carry approximately 5%. Autoimmune disease history or systemic immunosuppression disqualified patients. Blood got drawn at baseline, again on cycle 4 day 1, and then on cycle 7 day 1. V gave up 6 bases and J gave up 2 bases; unmatched junction bases: 9. Germline-derived CDR1 and CDR2 are MNHEY and SVGAGI. The CDR3 spans 15 residues. This sequence joins TRBV6-5 and TRBJ1-2, with 7 bases identical to TRBD1. The source was CD4+ or CD8+ T cells sorted from blood, collected in a trial of the OX40 agonist ivuxolimab. The receptor was derived from an adult with an advanced solid tumor such as melanoma, head and neck, liver or kidney cancer. CDR3 DNA sequence: TGTGCCAGCAGCGACGGGACAGATTTAAACTATGGCTACACCTTC. Translated: CASSDGTDLNYGYTF.